This T cell receptor (beta chain) was captured by sequencing in a study of T cells in Graves' hyperthyroidism and ophthalmopathy. The investigators amplified TCR beta CDR3 regions from RNA transcripts. HTBI primers were used for first-round RT-PCR of the TCR CDR3. A single record per CDR3 protein comes from TCRdb applying MiXCR to the multiplex PCR reads. This sample yields approximately 520,000 distinct CDR3 sequences, of which around a quarter are seen a single time; approximately 11% belongs to the top ten. Trimming removed 2 bases from V and 2 bases from J, with 9 bases in between. CDR1 is SEHNR, CDR2 FQNEAQ, per germline (reference sequence). CDR3 length equals 14 residues. This clonotype has at least ten counts.

V gene TRBV7-9 combines with J gene TRBJ1-1, with unresolved D. This sequence originates from a young woman with Graves' ophthalmopathy. The sequenced sample was blood. The CDR3 DNA reads as TGTGCCAGCAGCTTACTCTCCAGTAACACTGAAGCTTTCTTT. It is translated as CASSLLSSNTEAFF.